These 20 T cell receptor beta chains came from one sample sequenced in a study of cytotoxic CD8 clonotypes in ibrutinib-treated CLL. Clones were sequenced by immunoSEQ multiplex PCR, and TCRdb holds only the in-frame ones, with some missing. The data show about 160,000 clones, around 80% seen once. The specimen comprised PBMCs, sampled after 24 months of ibrutinib treatment. Receptor source: a human donor with chronic lymphocytic leukemia.

The rearrangement uses TRBV5-1 and TRBJ2-2; D perhaps matches TRBD1 (5 bases). The V gene's germline CDR1 is SGHRS and CDR2 YFSETQ. V gave up 5 bases and J gave up 5 bases, with 7 bases separating them. The CDR3 contains 12 residues. This CDR3 is CASRTVTGELFF. For the CDR3, the DNA is TGCGCCAGCAGGACAGTTACCGGGGAGCTGTTTTTT.

The gene calls are TRBV19 and TRBJ2-4, with a tentative D call TRBD1 (6 bases). This CDR3 has 14 amino acids. Germline CDR1 and CDR2: LNHDA and SQIVND (reference sequence). V dropped 5 bases and J dropped 9 bases, with 17 bases sitting between them. CDR3 sequence reads: CASSARQEWAIQYF. The CDR3, as DNA: TGTGCCAGTAGTGCCAGACAGGAGTGGGCCATTCAGTACTTC.

This chain joins TRBV27 and TRBJ2-3; no definite D call. With 4 bases removed from V and 6 bases from J, the gap between germline ends came to 11 bases. The CDR3 is 13 residues long. Germline CDR1 is MNHEY and CDR2 is SMNVEV (reference sequence). CDR3 sequence (DNA): TGTGCCAGCAGTTCGTTCCTCACTGATACGCAGTATTTT. This translates into CASSSFLTDTQYF.

The V and J genes are TRBV6-9 and TRBJ1-5; possible D gene TRBD1, 5 bases. Per germline, CDR1 MNHGY and CDR2 SVAAGI. The CDR3 contains 13 residues. The ends were cut back, 8 bases at V and 11 bases at J, with 19 bases in the middle. CDR3 sequence: CASRARGVKAQHF. The CDR3 nucleotides read TGTGCCAGCCGGGCGAGAGGGGTCAAGGCCCAGCATTTT.

This clone was seen a few times. The V call is TRBV19, the J call TRBJ1-3, with 8 positions matching TRBD1. The CDR3 totals 18 residues. Germline lookup yields CDR1 LNHDA and CDR2 SQIVND (reference sequence). Trimming at V came to 4 bases and at J to 0 bases, leaving 11 bases not matched to a gene. The CDR3 nucleotides are TGTGCCAGTAGTAAGTGGATGGGACAGGCCACCTCTGGAAACACCATATATTTT. Its protein is CASSKWMGQATSGNTIYF. Using reference TRBV19 and TRBJ1-3 for the parts outside the CDR3, the full variable domain is DGGITQSPKYLFRKEGQNVTLSCEQNLNHDAMYWYRQDPGQGLRLIYYSQIVNDFQKGDIAEGYSVSREKKESFPLTVTSAQKNPTAFYLCASSKWMGQATSGNTIYFGEGSWLTVV.

This clone has a handful of counts. This sequence joins TRBV28 and TRBJ2-1; D possibly corresponds to TRBD2 (6 bases). Trimming took off 6 bases at V and 4 bases at J, with 16 bases between the two ends. This CDR3 contains 15 residues. Per germline, CDR1 MDHEN and CDR2 SYDVKM. CDR3 region: CASRGWGERYNEQFF. CDR3 DNA sequence: TGTGCCAGCAGGGGATGGGGGGAGAGGTACAATGAGCAGTTCTTC.

The chain combines TRBV7-3 with TRBJ2-3; unclear D gene. This CDR3 has 15 residues. Germline loops: CDR1 SGHTA, CDR2 FQGTGA. The V and J ends lost 1 base and 0 bases respectively, with 8 bases between them. This chain's CDR3 is CASSLKAPSTDTQYF. The CDR3 nucleotides are TGTGCCAGCAGCTTAAAGGCACCTAGCACAGATACGCAGTATTTT. Full variable domain (missing parts from reference TRBV7-3 and TRBJ2-3): GAGVSQTPSNKVTEKGKYVELRCDPISGHTALYWYRQSLGQGPEFLIYFQGTGAADDSGLPNDRFFAVRPEGSVSTLKIQRTERGDSAVYLCASSLKAPSTDTQYFGPGTRLTVL.

This rearrangement joins TRBV28 to TRBJ1-5; D may be TRBD1 (5 bases). CDR1 is MDHEN, CDR2 SYDVKM, per germline. V was trimmed by 3 bases and J by 6 bases, leaving 18 bases between them. The CDR3 sequence is 16 residues long. The chain's CDR3 is CASSFFPVLGGQPQHF. CDR3 coding DNA: TGTGCCAGCAGTTTTTTTCCGGTCCTGGGGGGTCAGCCCCAGCATTTT.

The chain is built from TRBV19 and TRBJ2-1; 7 bases line up with TRBD2. CDR1 is LNHDA, CDR2 SQIVND, per germline (reference sequence). J was trimmed by 4 bases and V by 2 bases; bases with no gene match: 5. The CDR3 is 15 amino acids. CDR3 in DNA: TGTGCCAGTAGTATAAGGCGGGAGAAGTACAATGAGCAGTTCTTC. Translating it yields CASSIRREKYNEQFF.

J is TRBJ1-5 and V is TRBV29-1; no reliable D call. The V end lost 7 bases, the J end lost 1 base, and 11 bases lay between the germline ends. The CDR3 spans 13 residues. Looked up from germline, CDR1 is SQVTM and CDR2 is ANQGSEA. The CDR3 is CSAQRGSNQPQHF. The CDR3 coding sequence is TGCAGCGCCCAGAGAGGAAGCAATCAGCCCCAGCATTTT.

The chain couples TRBV18 to TRBJ2-6; D possibly matches TRBD1 or TRBD2 (5 bases each). Trimming shortened V by 4 bases and J by 4 bases, and 11 bases separated the two germline ends. The germline CDR1 and CDR2 sequences are KGHSH and LQKENI. The CDR3 covers 15 residues. The CDR3 DNA is TGTGCCAGCTCACAAAGGGGACGGGGGGCCAACGTCCTGACTTTC. The encoded protein is CASSQRGRGANVLTF.

The rearrangement uses TRBV4-1 and TRBJ2-6; no reliable D call. This CDR3 spans 15 amino acids. Germline V lookup: CDR1 MGHRA, CDR2 YSYEKL. Trimming pared 4 bases from V and 1 base from J, leaving 8 bases between. In DNA, the CDR3 is TGCGCCAGCAGCCCTCAAGGGTCTGGGGCCAACGTCCTGACTTTC. This sequence encodes CASSPQGSGANVLTF.

In this sample, this clone turned up once. J is TRBJ1-6 and V is TRBV6-1, with D unclear. V dropped 6 bases and J dropped 5 bases, with 8 bases sitting between them. This CDR3 has 13 amino acids. The germline gives CDR1 MNHNS, CDR2 SASEGT. The CDR3: CASRGFDNSPLHF. CDR3 bases: TGTGCCAGCAGGGGGTTTGATAATTCACCCCTCCACTTT.

A note on this clone: Since a much larger clone is just one base distant, this may be a read error. The chain couples TRBV5-4 to TRBJ1-2, with 7 positions matching TRBD1. After removal of 5 bases from V and 2 bases from J, the junction contained 3 bases not matched to a gene. The CDR3 covers 13 residues. Germline V CDR1 and CDR2: SGHNT, YYREEE (reference sequence). The CDR3 protein is CASSLDRNYGYTF. The DNA of the CDR3 is TGTGCCAGCAGTCTGGACAGGAACTATGGCTACACCTTC.

The chain employs TRBV18 and TRBJ1-2, with 9 bases lining up with TRBD1. Germline V gene data show CDR1 as KGHSH and CDR2 as LQKENI. V shed 4 bases, J shed 5 bases, and the junction held 2 bases outside the gene matches. This CDR3 is built from 13 residues. In DNA, the CDR3 is TGTGCCAGCTCACTGGGACAGGGATATGGCTACACCTTC. Amino acid sequence: CASSLGQGYGYTF. The entire variable domain, with the rest obtained from reference TRBV18 and TRBJ1-2, is as follows: NAGVMQNPRHLVRRRGQEARLRCSPMKGHSHVYWYRQLPEEGLKFMVYLQKENIIDESGMPKERFSAEFPKEGPSILRIQQVVRGDSAAYFCASSLGQGYGYTFGSGTRLTVV.

V usage is TRBV18 and J usage is TRBJ1-1; no reliable D call. The germline V and J ends were trimmed by 4 bases and 3 bases, with 12 bases remaining between them. This CDR3 is built from 14 residues. Germline CDR1 is KGHSH and CDR2 is LQKENI. The CDR3 is CASSRSILDTEAFF. The CDR3, as DNA: TGTGCCAGCTCACGAAGTATTTTGGACACTGAAGCTTTCTTT. The full variable domain, with the rest looked up from reference TRBV18 and TRBJ1-1, is NAGVMQNPRHLVRRRGQEARLRCSPMKGHSHVYWYRQLPEEGLKFMVYLQKENIIDESGMPKERFSAEFPKEGPSILRIQQVVRGDSAAYFCASSRSILDTEAFFGQGTRLTVV.

This clone appeared once. The chain links TRBV2 to TRBJ2-3, with D uncertain. From germline, CDR1 is SNHLY and CDR2 FYNNEI. This CDR3 region has 15 residues. V lost 6 bases to trimming and J lost 2 bases, with 15 bases between them. Here the CDR3 reads CASRTSPPHTDTQYF. Here the CDR3 DNA reads TGTGCCAGCAGGACCAGCCCCCCGCACACAGATACGCAGTATTTT.

This rearrangement joins TRBV10-3 to TRBJ2-2; 7 bases align to TRBD1. The trim removed 10 bases at V and 7 bases at J, leaving 12 bases unmatched. The CDR3 covers 14 residues. Germline-derived CDR1 and CDR2 are ENHRY and SYGVKD. CDR3 amino acids: CATSATGTVGELFF. The CDR3 nucleotides read TGTGCCACTTCCGCGACAGGGACGGTCGGGGAGCTGTTTTTT.

The gene calls are TRBV2 and TRBJ1-5; TRBD1 agrees at 11 bases. J lost 2 bases, V lost 6 bases, and 6 bases had no gene match. Germline CDR1 reads SNHLY; CDR2 reads FYNNEI. This CDR3 is built from 16 residues. For the CDR3, the DNA is TGTGCCAGCAGCCGGGGACAGGGGGGTGGCAATCAGCCCCAGCATTTT. It translates to CASSRGQGGGNQPQHF.

This chain joins TRBV19 and TRBJ1-2; maybe TRBD1 (6 bases). Germline V gene lookup returns CDR1 LNHDA and CDR2 SQIVND (reference sequence). The CDR3 sequence is 16 residues long. V dropped 3 bases and J dropped 2 bases, with 16 bases sitting between them. The CDR3 DNA sequence: TGTGCCAGTAGTATCAGCTCGGACAGAGTCAACTATGGCTACACCTTC. Protein sequence: CASSISSDRVNYGYTF.